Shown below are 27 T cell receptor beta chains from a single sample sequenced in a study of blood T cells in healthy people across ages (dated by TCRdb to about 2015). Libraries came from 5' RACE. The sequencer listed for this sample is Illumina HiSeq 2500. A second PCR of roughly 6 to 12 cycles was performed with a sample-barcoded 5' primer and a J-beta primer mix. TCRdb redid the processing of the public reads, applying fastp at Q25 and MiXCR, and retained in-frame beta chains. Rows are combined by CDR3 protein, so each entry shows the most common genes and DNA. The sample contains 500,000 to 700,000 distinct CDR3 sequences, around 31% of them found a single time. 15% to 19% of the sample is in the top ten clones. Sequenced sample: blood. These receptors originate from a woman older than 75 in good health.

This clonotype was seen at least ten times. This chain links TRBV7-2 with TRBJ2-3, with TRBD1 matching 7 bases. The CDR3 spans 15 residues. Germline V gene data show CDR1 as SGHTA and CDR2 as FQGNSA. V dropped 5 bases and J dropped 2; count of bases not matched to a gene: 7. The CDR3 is CASSRDSQDTDTQYF. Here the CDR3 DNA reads TGTGCCAGCAGCCGGGACAGTCAGGACACAGATACGCAGTATTTT.

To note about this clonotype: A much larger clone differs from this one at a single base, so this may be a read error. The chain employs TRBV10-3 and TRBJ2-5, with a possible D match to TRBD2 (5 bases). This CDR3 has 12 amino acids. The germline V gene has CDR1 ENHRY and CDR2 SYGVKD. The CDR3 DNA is TGTGCCATCAGTGATGGGAGAGAGACCCGGTACTTC. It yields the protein CAISDGRETRYF.

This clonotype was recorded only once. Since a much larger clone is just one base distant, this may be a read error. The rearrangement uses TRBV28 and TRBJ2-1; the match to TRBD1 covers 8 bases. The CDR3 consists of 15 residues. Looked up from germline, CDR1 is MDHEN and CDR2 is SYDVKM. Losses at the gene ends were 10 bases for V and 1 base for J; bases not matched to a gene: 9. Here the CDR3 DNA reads TGTGCCACCCCAGGACAGGGAGATTCCTACAATGAGCAGTTCTTC. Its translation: CATPGQGDSYNEQFF.

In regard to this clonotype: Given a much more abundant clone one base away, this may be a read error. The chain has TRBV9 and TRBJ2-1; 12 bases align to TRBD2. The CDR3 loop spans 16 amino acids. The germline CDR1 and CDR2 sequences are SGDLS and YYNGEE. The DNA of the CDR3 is TGTGCCAGCAGCGTAGGCGGGACTAGCGGGTACAATGAGCGGTTCTTC. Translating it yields CASSVGGTSGYNERFF.

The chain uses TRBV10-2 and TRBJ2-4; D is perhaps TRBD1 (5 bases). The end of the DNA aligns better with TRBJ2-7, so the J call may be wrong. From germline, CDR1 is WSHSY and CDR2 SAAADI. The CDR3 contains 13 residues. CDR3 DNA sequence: TGCGCCAGCAGTGATGCAGGGTCCTACGAGCAGTACTTC. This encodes CASSDAGSYEQYF.

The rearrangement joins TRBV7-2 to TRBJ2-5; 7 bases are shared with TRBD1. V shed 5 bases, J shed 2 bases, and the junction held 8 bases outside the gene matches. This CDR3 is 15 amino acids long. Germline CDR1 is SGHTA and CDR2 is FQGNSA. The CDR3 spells CASSTWDSEQETQYF. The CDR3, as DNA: TGTGCCAGCAGCACCTGGGACAGCGAACAAGAGACCCAGTACTTC.

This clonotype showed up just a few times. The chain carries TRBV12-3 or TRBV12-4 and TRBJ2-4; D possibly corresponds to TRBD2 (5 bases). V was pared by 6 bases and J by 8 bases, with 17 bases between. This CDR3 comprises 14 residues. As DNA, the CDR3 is TGTGCCAGCAGCCCCAGTATCTCGAGGGACATTCAGTACTTC. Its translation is CASSPSISRDIQYF.

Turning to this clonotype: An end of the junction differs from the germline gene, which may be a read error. The CDR3 region has the DNA TGTGCCATCAGGCCCTCTACAGGGTCCTATGGCCACACCTTC. Translated, it gives CAIRPSTGSYGHTF. The gene calls are TRBV10-3 and TRBJ1-2, with TRBD1 as a possible D gene (6 bases). CDR1 and CDR2 (germline): ENHRY, SYGVKD. The length of the CDR3 is 14 residues.

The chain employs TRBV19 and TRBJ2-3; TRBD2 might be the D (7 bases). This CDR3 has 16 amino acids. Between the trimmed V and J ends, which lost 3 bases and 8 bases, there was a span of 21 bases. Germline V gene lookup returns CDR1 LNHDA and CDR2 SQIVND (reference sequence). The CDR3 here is CASSIGRTRGTVTQYF. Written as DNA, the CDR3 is TGTGCCAGTAGTATTGGCAGGACTAGGGGGACTGTTACGCAGTATTTT.

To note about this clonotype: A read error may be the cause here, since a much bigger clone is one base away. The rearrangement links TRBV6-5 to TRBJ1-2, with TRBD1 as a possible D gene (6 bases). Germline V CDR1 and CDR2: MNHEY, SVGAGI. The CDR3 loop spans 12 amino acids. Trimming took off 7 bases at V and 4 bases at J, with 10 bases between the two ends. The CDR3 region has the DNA TGTGCCAGCACCGACAGGTGCTATGGCTACACCTTC. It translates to CASTDRCYGYTF.

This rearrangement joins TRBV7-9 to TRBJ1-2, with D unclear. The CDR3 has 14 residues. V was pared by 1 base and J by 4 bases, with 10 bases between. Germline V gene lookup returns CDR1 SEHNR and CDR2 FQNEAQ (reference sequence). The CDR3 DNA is TGTGCCAGCAGCTTAGTTGTAGGGAGCTATGGCTACACCTTC. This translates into CASSLVVGSYGYTF.

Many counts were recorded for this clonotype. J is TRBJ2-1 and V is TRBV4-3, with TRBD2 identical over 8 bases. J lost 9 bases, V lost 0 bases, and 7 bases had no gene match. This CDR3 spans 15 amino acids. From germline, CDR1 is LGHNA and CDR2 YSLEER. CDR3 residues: CASSQDRTSLSEQFF. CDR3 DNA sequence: TGCGCCAGCAGCCAAGATCGGACTAGCCTCAGTGAGCAGTTCTTC.

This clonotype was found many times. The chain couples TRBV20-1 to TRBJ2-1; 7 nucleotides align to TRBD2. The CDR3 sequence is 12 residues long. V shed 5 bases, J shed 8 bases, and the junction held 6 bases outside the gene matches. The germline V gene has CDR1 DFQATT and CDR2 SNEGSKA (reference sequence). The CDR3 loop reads CSAGRASDEQFF. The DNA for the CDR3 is TGCAGTGCTGGGAGGGCCAGCGATGAGCAGTTCTTC.

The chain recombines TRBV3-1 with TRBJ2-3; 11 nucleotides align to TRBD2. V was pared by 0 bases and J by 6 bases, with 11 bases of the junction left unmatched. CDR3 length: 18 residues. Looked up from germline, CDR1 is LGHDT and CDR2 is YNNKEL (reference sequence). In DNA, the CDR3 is TGTGCCAGCAGCCAAGATCGTACTAGCGGGGGCCGGAGGGATACGCAGTATTTT. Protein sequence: CASSQDRTSGGRRDTQYF.

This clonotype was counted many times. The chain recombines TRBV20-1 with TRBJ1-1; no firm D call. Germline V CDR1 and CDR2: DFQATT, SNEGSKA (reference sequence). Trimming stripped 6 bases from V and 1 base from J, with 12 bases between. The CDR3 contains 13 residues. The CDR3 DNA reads TGCAGTGCGGTGGAACTCTCGAACACTGAAGCTTTCTTT. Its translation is CSAVELSNTEAFF.

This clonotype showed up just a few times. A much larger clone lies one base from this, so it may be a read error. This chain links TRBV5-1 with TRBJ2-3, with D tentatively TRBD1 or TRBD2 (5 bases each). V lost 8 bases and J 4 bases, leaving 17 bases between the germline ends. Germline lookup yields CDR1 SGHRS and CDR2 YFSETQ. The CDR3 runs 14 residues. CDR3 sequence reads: CASFRGPAADTQYF. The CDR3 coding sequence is TGCGCCAGTTTCCGGGGCCCGGCAGCAGATACGCAGTATTTT. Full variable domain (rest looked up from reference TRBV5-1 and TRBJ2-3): KAGVTQTPRYLIKTRGQQVTLSCSPISGHRSVSWYQQTPGQGLQFLFEYFSETQRNKGNFPGRFSGRQFSNSRSEMNVSTLELGDSALYLCASFRGPAADTQYFGPGTRLTVL.

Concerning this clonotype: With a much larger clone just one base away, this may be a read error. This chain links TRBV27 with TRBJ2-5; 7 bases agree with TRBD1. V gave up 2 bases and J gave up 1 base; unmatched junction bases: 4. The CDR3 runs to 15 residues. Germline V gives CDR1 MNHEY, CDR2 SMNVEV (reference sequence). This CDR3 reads CASSLRGRGQETQYF. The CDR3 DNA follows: TGTGCCAGCAGTTTAAGGGGGCGCGGCCAAGAGACCCAGTACTTC.

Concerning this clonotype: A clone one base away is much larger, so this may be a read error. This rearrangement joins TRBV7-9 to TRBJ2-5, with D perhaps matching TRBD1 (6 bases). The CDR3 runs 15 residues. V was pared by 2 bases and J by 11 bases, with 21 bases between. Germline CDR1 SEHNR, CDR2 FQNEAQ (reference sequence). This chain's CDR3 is CASSLNRVNANEQYF. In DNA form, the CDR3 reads TGTGCCAGCAGCTTAAACAGGGTGAACGCCAATGAGCAGTACTTC.

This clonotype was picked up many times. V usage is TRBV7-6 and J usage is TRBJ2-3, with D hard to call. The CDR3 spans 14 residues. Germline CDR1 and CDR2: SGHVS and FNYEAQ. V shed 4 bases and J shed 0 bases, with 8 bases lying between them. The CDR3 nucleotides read TGTGCCAGCAGCTCCCAACCTAGCACAGATACGCAGTATTTT. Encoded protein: CASSSQPSTDTQYF.

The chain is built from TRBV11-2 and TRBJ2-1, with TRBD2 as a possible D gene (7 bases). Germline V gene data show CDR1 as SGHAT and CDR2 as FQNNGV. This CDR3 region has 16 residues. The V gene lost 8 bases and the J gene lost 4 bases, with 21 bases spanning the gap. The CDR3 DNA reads TGTGCCAGCCGAACTCCCCGGGGGGCGCGTTACAATGAGCAGTTCTTC. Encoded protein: CASRTPRGARYNEQFF.

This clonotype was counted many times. The CDR3 reads CASSPDRGSRYGYTF. The CDR3 nucleotides are TGTGCCAGCAGCCCGGACAGGGGATCAAGATATGGCTACACCTTC. The rearrangement uses TRBV6-5 and TRBJ1-2; 9 bases map to TRBD1. Per germline, CDR1 MNHEY and CDR2 SVGAGI. This CDR3 region has 15 residues. V was clipped by 6 bases and J by 5 bases; unmatched bases: 10.

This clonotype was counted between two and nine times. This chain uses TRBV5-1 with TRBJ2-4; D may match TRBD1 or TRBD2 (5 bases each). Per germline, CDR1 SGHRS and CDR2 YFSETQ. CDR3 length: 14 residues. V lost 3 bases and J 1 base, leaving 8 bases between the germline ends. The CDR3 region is CASSSEGAKNIQYF. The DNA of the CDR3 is TGCGCCAGCAGCTCTGAGGGGGCCAAAAACATTCAGTACTTC. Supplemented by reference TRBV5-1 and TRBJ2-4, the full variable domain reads KAGVTQTPRYLIKTRGQQVTLSCSPISGHRSVSWYQQTPGQGLQFLFEYFSETQRNKGNFPGRFSGRQFSNSRSEMNVSTLELGDSALYLCASSSEGAKNIQYFGAGTRLSVL.

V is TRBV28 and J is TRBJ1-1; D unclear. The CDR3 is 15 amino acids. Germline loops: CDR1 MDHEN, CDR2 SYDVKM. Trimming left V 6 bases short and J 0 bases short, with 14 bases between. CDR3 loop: CASRSRWFMNTEAFF. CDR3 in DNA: TGTGCCAGCAGGTCTAGGTGGTTTATGAACACTGAAGCTTTCTTT.

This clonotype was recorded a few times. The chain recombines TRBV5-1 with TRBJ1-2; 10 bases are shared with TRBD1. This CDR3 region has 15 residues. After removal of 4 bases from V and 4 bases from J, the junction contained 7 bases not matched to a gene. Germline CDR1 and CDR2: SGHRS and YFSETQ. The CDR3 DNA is TGCGCCAGCAGCCAACGGGACAGGGGTGCCTATGGCTACACCTTC. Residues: CASSQRDRGAYGYTF.

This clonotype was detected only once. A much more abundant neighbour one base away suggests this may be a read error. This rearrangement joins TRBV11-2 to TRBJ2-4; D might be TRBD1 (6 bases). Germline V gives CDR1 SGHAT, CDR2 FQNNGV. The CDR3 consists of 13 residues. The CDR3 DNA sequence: TGTGCCAGCAGCAACTACAGGGCCTACGAGCAGTGCTTC. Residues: CASSNYRAYEQCF. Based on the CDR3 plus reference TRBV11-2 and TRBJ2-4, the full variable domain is EAGVAQSPRYKIIEKRQSVAFWCNPISGHATLYWYQQILGQGPKLLIQFQNNGVVDDSQLPKDRFSAERLKGVDSTLKIQPAKLEDSAVYLCASSNYRAYEQCFGAGTRLSVL.

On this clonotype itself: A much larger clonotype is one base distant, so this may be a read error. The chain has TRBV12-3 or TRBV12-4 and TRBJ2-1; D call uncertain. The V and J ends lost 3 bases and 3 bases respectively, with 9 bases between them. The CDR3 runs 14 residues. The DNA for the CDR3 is TGTGCCAGCAGTTTGGTTTCGATCTACAATGAGCAGTTCTTC. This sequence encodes CASSLVSIYNEQFF.

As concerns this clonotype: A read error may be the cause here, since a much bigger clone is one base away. The DNA for the CDR3 is TGTGCCAGCAGACGGCCCCGGGACAGGGGGAATGGCTACACCTTC. Protein product: CASRRPRDRGNGYTF. The chain carries TRBV5-6 and TRBJ1-2; 11 nucleotides agree with TRBD1. Trimming cost V 5 bases and J 6 bases; bases outside gene matches: 9. The CDR3 is 15 amino acids. The germline gives CDR1 SGHDT, CDR2 YYEEEE. Full variable domain (outside the CDR3, taken from reference TRBV5-6 and TRBJ1-2): DAGVTQSPTHLIKTRGQQVTLRCSPKSGHDTVSWYQQALGQGPQFIFQYYEEEERQRGNFPDRFSGHQFPNYSSELNVNALLLGDSALYLCASRRPRDRGNGYTFGSGTRLTVV.